This T cell receptor beta chain was sequenced for a study of shared clonotypes between healthy human individuals. Concerning this clone itself: Its cognate antigen is unknown.

Deep-level assay runs were performed. Each sorted subset replicate got 200 ng genomic DNA, roughly 27,000 genomes. The assay was immunoSEQ multiplex PCR, and TCRdb's table has in-frame clones only and misses some. The data hold around 2.1 million clones, with about 92% observed a single time. CD8 cells classed as naive were CD45RO-negative and positively selected for CCR7, excluding terminally differentiated effector memory CD45RA+ cells. Findings and limits, study-wide: Generation probabilities were higher for clonotypes shared across all four sorted-subset donors than for unshared ones.

The source of this sequence is a man younger than 35 in good health. Some clones in this sample may be carry-over from other donors' samples. Specimen: naive CD8+ T cells from PBMCs.

The CDR3 coding sequence is TGTGCCAGCAGTCCGGTACAGGTCAAGGGGGTTAATGAAAAACTGTTTTTT. The encoded protein is CASSPVQVKGVNEKLFF. The V gene is TRBV27, the J gene TRBJ1-4, with D tentatively TRBD1 (6 bases). The CDR3 extends over 17 amino acids. The V and J ends lost 5 bases and 4 bases respectively, with 20 bases between them. Per germline, CDR1 MNHEY and CDR2 SMNVEV (reference sequence).